This T cell receptor (beta chain) was retrieved from a study of blood T cell repertoires in COVID-19 (dated by TCRdb to about 2020). Study-level background: Samples from collaborators originated in the United States, Italy and Spain and spanned both the acute and convalescent phases of COVID-19. The prospective study material was composed of cDNA or gDNA derived from T cells, B-cell-depleted T cells, or PBMCs. The dataset comprised deeply sampled blood TCRbeta repertoires from subjects exposed to, actively infected with, or recovered from COVID-19. The repertoires were released in a freely available public database intended as a resource for research on the immune response to SARS-CoV-2. Samples were obtained from the ongoing ImmuneRACE study (first 160 participants) and from over 1,000 subjects provided by 6 global collaborators. A de-identified subject ID, COVID-19 status, age in years and sex were almost always included in the sample metadata. Where HLA class I and class II types were available, the types were taken from metadata supplied by the sample provider, not from assay-based typing.

The study at large found these results: The quantity of clinical and demographic metadata differed by source and by participant and was supplied without curation.

From cysteine to phenylalanine, the CDR3 is 13 amino acids long. Just the 39-base CDR3 DNA is kept, in frame starting at base 1. CDR1 and CDR2 are drawn from the germline V gene: MGHDK, SYGVNS. Germline trimming amounts to 4 bases on V and 5 bases on J, with 3 as the count of junction bases outside the gene matches. TCRbeta CDR3 regions were amplified from genomic DNA using the immunoSEQ Assay, a bias-controlled multiplex PCR. In the source study's methods: The number of nucleated cells in each sample was estimated by amplification of reference gene primers within the assay. Sequence reads were collapsed and filtered to measure the absolute abundance of every unique TCRbeta CDR3 rearrangement. For each sample, productive Simpson clonality was calculated by taking the square root of Simpson's diversity index across productive rearrangements. TCRdb carries this immuneACCESS record with in-frame sequences only. Its versions omit some clonotypes, under half of them owing to an unresolved V gene in the studies checked, with the rest unexplained. The DNA gave D and trimming, while V, J and clone size come from that table. The sample includes approximately 100,000 clones, with 70% to 80% observed a single time. The leading ten clones occupy 24% of the sample.

Collaborating institutions collected whole blood in K2EDTA tubes following their own protocols. For TCRbeta analysis, collaborators shipped samples as frozen whole blood, isolated PBMCs, or DNA extracted from either of those sample types. Of note for this clone: It has no known antigen specificity. No clone much larger than this one lies a single base away; base qualities are absent.

The receptor was isolated from a man between 70 and 80 years old with acute or convalescent COVID-19. The chain joins TRBV25-1 to TRBJ1-2; 8 bases in between match TRBD1. Sequenced input: peripheral blood. The CDR3 protein: CASSAGTGYGYTF. The sequenced DNA: TGTGCCAGCAGTGCCGGGACAGGTTATGGCTACACCTTC.